This T cell receptor (beta chain) came from a study of blood T cell repertoires in COVID-19. The data were produced by immunoSEQ multiplex PCR, yet TCRdb's version contains in-frame clones alone and is incomplete. The table has 120,000 or so clones, 65% to 90% seen once; the top ten hold about an eighth. Deletions cut 7 bases from V and 6 bases from J, with 10 bases between. The CDR3 has 12 residues. Material: peripheral blood. The chain uses TRBV12-3 or TRBV12-4 and TRBJ1-5, with D possibly matching TRBD1 (6 bases). The sequence came from a human donor in a cohort sampled during active COVID-19. The CDR3 DNA is TGTGCCAGCACCTTAGGGGGTCAGCCCCAGCATTTT. Translated: CASTLGGQPQHF.